The 7 T cell receptor beta chains given below trace back to one sample, sequenced in a study of T cells after yellow fever vaccination. One entry per CDR3 protein, called by TCRdb with MiXCR from the 5' RACE reads. The table has some 390,000 distinct CDR3 sequences, about 17% seen once. Material: PBMCs, obtained before the yellow fever booster vaccination. The receptor set was obtained from a young man who received the YFV17D yellow fever vaccine.

The rearrangement links TRBV18 to TRBJ1-4; D gene uncertain. The CDR3 length is 14 residues. The germline CDR1 and CDR2 sequences are KGHSH and LQKENI. V was trimmed by 2 bases and J by 4 bases, leaving 8 bases between them. CDR3 DNA: TGTGCCAGCTCACCAGGAAGGGATAATGAAAAACTGTTTTTT. Its protein is CASSPGRDNEKLFF.

The CDR3 DNA reads as TGTGCCAGCAGTTTTATGCACACAGATACGCAGTATTTT. Its translation is CASSFMHTDTQYF. The chain joins TRBV12-3 or TRBV12-4 to TRBJ2-3; D is undetermined. V dropped 3 bases and J dropped 2 bases, with 6 bases sitting between them. This CDR3 has 13 residues.

This clonotype has more than one count but fewer than ten. This sequence joins TRBV5-1 and TRBJ1-1; D not certain. Trimming removed 0 bases at V and 4 bases at J, with 10 bases between. This CDR3 spans 14 amino acids. Germline V gives CDR1 SGHRS, CDR2 YFSETQ. The CDR3 protein is CASSLESTSTEAFF. CDR3 bases: TGCGCCAGCAGCTTGGAGTCGACCTCCACTGAAGCTTTCTTT.

The table lists this clonotype with a few counts. The chain joins TRBV27 to TRBJ2-2; perhaps TRBD2 as D (5 bases). Germline V gene sequence: CDR1 MNHEY, CDR2 SMNVEV (reference sequence). V was trimmed by 8 bases and J by 6 bases, leaving 10 bases between them. CDR3 length: 12 residues. Here the CDR3 DNA reads TGTGCCAGCGAGGGCGGATCCGGGGAGCTGTTTTTT. It yields the protein CASEGGSGELFF.

The rearrangement links TRBV4-1 to TRBJ2-5, with TRBD1 identical over 8 bases. The CDR3 length is 12 residues. Germline-derived CDR1 and CDR2 are MGHRA and YSYEKL. V lost 4 bases and J lost 9; bases outside the gene matches: 4. In DNA, the CDR3 is TGCGCCAGCAGCCGGGACAGGAGAGCCCAGTACTTC. This codes for CASSRDRRAQYF.

The sample holds a few counts of this clonotype. The chain employs TRBV12-3 or TRBV12-4 and TRBJ2-5, with a tentative D call TRBD2 (5 bases). The V end was cut by 6 bases, the J end by 1 base, with 9 bases between. The CDR3 sequence is 13 residues long. The CDR3 DNA reads as TGTGCCAGCAGGGAGACTACCCAAGAGACCCAGTACTTC. It is translated as CASRETTQETQYF.

This clonotype was counted ten times or more. At one boundary the junction diverges from the germline segment, which might be a read error. The V and J genes are TRBV5-1 and TRBJ1-1; D is unresolved. The germline gives CDR1 SGHRS, CDR2 YFSETQ. There are 13 residues in the CDR3. The CDR3 coding sequence is TGTGCCAGCTCACCAGGTGAGAACACTGAAGCTTTCTTT. Protein: CASSPGENTEAFF.